The 20 T cell receptor beta chains listed next were all sequenced from one sample in a study of blood T cells in healthy people across ages. A J-beta primer mix and a sample-barcoded 5' primer were used in a second PCR of roughly 6 to 12 cycles. MiXCR was run by TCRdb on the 5' RACE reads, yielding one entry per CDR3 protein. Of 650,000 to 1,000,000 distinct CDR3 sequences listed, about 36% are singletons. The sequencing sample was made of blood. The receptors originated from a man in his late teens or twenties in good health.

This clonotype was detected ten times or more. The V call is TRBV25-1, the J call TRBJ2-1, with D possibly being TRBD1 (6 bases). V lost 10 bases, J lost 4 bases, and 11 bases lay in between. The CDR3 loop spans 12 amino acids. Germline lookup yields CDR1 MGHDK and CDR2 SYGVNS. The CDR3 protein is CATLGGYNEQFF. CDR3 bases: TGTGCCACCTTAGGGGGTTACAATGAGCAGTTCTTC.

This clonotype showed up just a few times. CDR3 residues: CASSLRPGVGEQYF. The DNA of the CDR3 is TGCGCCAGCAGCTTGAGGCCAGGGGTAGGCGAGCAGTACTTC. This rearrangement joins TRBV5-1 to TRBJ2-5, with a weak D call TRBD1 (6 bases). Judging by the DNA end, TRBJ2-7 fits better; the J call may be wrong. The germline gives CDR1 SGHRS, CDR2 YFSETQ. The CDR3 extends over 14 amino acids.

This sequence joins TRBV5-1 and TRBJ1-5; 11 bases are shared with TRBD1. Germline V gene data show CDR1 as SGHRS and CDR2 as YFSETQ. This CDR3 comprises 16 residues. The V segment lost 0 bases and the J segment 4 bases; nucleotides outside the gene matches: 3. CDR3 in amino acids: CASSLDGTGGNQPQHF. In nucleotides, the CDR3 is TGCGCCAGCAGCTTGGATGGGACAGGGGGGAATCAGCCCCAGCATTTT.

A word on this clonotype: At one end the junction does not follow the germline gene, possibly because of a read error. The chain joins TRBV7-7 to TRBJ2-2, with a possible D match to TRBD2 (5 bases). The germline gives CDR1 SSHAT, CDR2 FNYEAQ (reference sequence). The CDR3 totals 15 residues. In nucleotides, the CDR3 is TGTGCTAGCAGCTTAGCGCCAGATAACACCGGGGAGCTGTTTTTT. It encodes CASSLAPDNTGELFF. Full variable domain (rest looked up from reference TRBV7-7 and TRBJ2-2): GAGVSQSPRYKVTKRGQDVTLRCDPISSHATLYWYQQALGQGPEFLTYFNYEAQPDKSGLPSDRFSAERPEGSISTLTIQRTEQRDSAMYRCASSLAPDNTGELFFGEGSRLTVL.

This clonotype was seen a handful of times. V and J are TRBV5-6 and TRBJ2-7, with TRBD1 matching 10 bases. CDR1 SGHDT and CDR2 YYEEEE come from the germline V gene. With 3 bases clipped from V and 2 bases from J, the junction kept 17 bases outside the gene matches. The length of the CDR3 is 19 residues. Here the CDR3 reads CASSYQLGTGELRAYEQYF. CDR3 DNA: TGTGCCAGCAGCTATCAACTAGGGACAGGGGAATTGAGGGCCTACGAGCAGTACTTC.

This clonotype was observed a few times. J is TRBJ1-1 and V is TRBV5-1; perhaps TRBD1 as D (6 bases). V lost 3 bases, J lost 7 bases, and 16 bases lay in between. The length of the CDR3 is 14 residues. CDR1 is SGHRS and CDR2 is YFSETQ in the germline V gene. The CDR3 loop is CASSSGVAGHEAFF. The CDR3 nucleotides are TGCGCCAGCAGCTCCGGGGTGGCGGGACATGAAGCTTTCTTT.

This clonotype was detected only a few times. V usage is TRBV24-1 and J usage is TRBJ2-5; 8 bases line up with TRBD1. V lost 0 bases to trimming and J lost 5 bases; unmatched junction nucleotides: 7. The CDR3 loop spans 16 amino acids. Germline V gene data show CDR1 as KGHDR and CDR2 as SFDVKD. The CDR3 loop is CATSDLGDRGFETQYF. The CDR3 DNA reads TGTGCCACCAGTGATTTGGGCGACAGGGGATTTGAGACCCAGTACTTC.

This clonotype appeared a few times. This chain uses TRBV20-1 with TRBJ1-5, with 7 bases that match TRBD1. The CDR3 is 17 amino acids. Germline CDR1 is DFQATT and CDR2 is SNEGSKA (reference sequence). The V segment lost 6 bases and the J segment 3 bases; nucleotides outside the gene matches: 17. CDR3 protein: CSATGQPEWGDNQPQHF. The DNA of the CDR3 is TGCAGTGCCACGGGACAGCCGGAATGGGGGGACAATCAGCCCCAGCATTTT.

Only a few counts were recorded for this clonotype. The rearrangement links TRBV7-2 to TRBJ2-7; TRBD2 matches 11 bases. After removal of 1 base from V and 6 bases from J, the junction contained 8 bases not matched to a gene. CDR1 is SGHTA, CDR2 FQGNSA, per germline. The CDR3 is made up of 16 amino acids. The chain's CDR3 is CASSLVGGTSGSEQYF. CDR3 nucleotide sequence: TGTGCCAGCAGCTTAGTTGGCGGGACTAGCGGATCCGAGCAGTACTTC.

The chain has TRBV12-3 or TRBV12-4 and TRBJ1-2, with no clear D. Trimming pared 5 bases from V and 4 bases from J, leaving 17 bases between. This CDR3 has 15 amino acids. The CDR3 nucleotides read TGTGCCAGCAGTCCTGGGCAGGAGGCCTGCTATGGCTACACCTTC. This sequence encodes CASSPGQEACYGYTF.

This clonotype was counted once. An end of the junction does not agree with germline; a read error may underlie this. This chain uses TRBV2 with TRBJ1-5; possibly TRBD1 for D (5 bases). The CDR3 sequence is 16 residues long. Looked up from germline, CDR1 is SNHLY and CDR2 is FYNNEI. For the CDR3, the DNA is TGTGCCAGCAGTGCAGGGCGCCGGGGACGCAATCTGCCCCAGCATTTT. This sequence encodes CASSAGRRGRNLPQHF.

J is TRBJ1-1 and V is TRBV29-1; D remains ambiguous. The V end lost 4 bases, the J end lost 0 bases, and 9 bases lay between the germline ends. The CDR3 is 13 amino acids. Germline V gene sequence: CDR1 SQVTM, CDR2 ANQGSEA. This CDR3 is CSVAPKLNTEAFF. In nucleotides, the CDR3 is TGCAGCGTTGCCCCGAAGTTGAACACTGAAGCTTTCTTT. The full variable domain, rest sourced from reference TRBV29-1 and TRBJ1-1, is SAVISQKPSRDICQRGTSLTIQCQVDSQVTMMFWYRQQPGQSLTLIATANQGSEATYESGFVIDKFPISRPNLTFSTLTVSNMSPEDSSIYLCSVAPKLNTEAFFGQGTRLTVV.

There are many counts of this clonotype. The V gene is TRBV20-1, the J gene TRBJ1-2; D is uncertain. The CDR3 runs 11 residues. Germline V gene data show CDR1 as DFQATT and CDR2 as SNEGSKA (reference sequence). V lost 7 bases and J lost 3, with 9 bases in between. In DNA, the CDR3 is TGCAGTGTCAGGAGCGACTATGGCTACACCTTC. Amino acid sequence: CSVRSDYGYTF.

This clonotype was seen a handful of times. The rearrangement links TRBV7-9 to TRBJ1-1; D remains unclear. The CDR3 has 14 amino acids. V was cut by 0 bases and J by 10 bases, with 15 bases left in between. Germline values: CDR1 SEHNR, CDR2 FQNEAQ (reference sequence). CDR3 nucleotides: TGTGCCAGCAGCTTAGCGGGCAGTCCGGGCGGAGCTTTCTTT. Protein: CASSLAGSPGGAFF.

Only a few counts were recorded for this clonotype. The chain links TRBV25-1 to TRBJ2-3; no clear D gene. The V gene's germline CDR1 is MGHDK and CDR2 SYGVNS. Trimming cost V 1 base and J 6 bases, with 17 bases left between them. The CDR3 spans 16 residues. In DNA form, the CDR3 reads TGTGCCAGCAGTGAATTCGCCCCGGACGGATTGGATACGCAGTATTTT. This encodes CASSEFAPDGLDTQYF.

This clonotype has at least ten counts. The chain joins TRBV20-1 to TRBJ2-7; no definite D call. V was cut by 4 bases and J by 1 base, with 8 bases left in between. Germline V gene lookup returns CDR1 DFQATT and CDR2 SNEGSKA (reference sequence). This CDR3 has 12 amino acids. CDR3 loop: CSATPGSYEQYF. CDR3 coding DNA: TGCAGTGCTACACCCGGGTCCTACGAGCAGTACTTC.

The table lists this clonotype with many counts. J is TRBJ1-2 and V is TRBV30; a possible D gene is TRBD1 (5 bases). V was shortened by 2 bases and J by 6 bases, with 10 bases between the two germline ends. Germline V lookup: CDR1 GTSNPN, CDR2 SVGIG (reference sequence). The CDR3 totals 12 residues. This chain's CDR3 is CAWSRQGNGYTF. DNA of the CDR3: TGTGCCTGGAGTCGGCAGGGTAATGGCTACACCTTC.

The chain combines TRBV4-2 with TRBJ2-1; no firm D call. Trimming stripped 2 bases from V and 0 bases from J, with 14 bases between. Germline CDR1 is LGHNA and CDR2 is YNFKEQ. The CDR3 runs to 17 residues. The CDR3 is CASSQSGRMSSYNEQFF. CDR3 coding DNA: TGTGCCAGCAGCCAATCCGGGCGGATGAGCTCCTACAATGAGCAGTTCTTC.

This clonotype was seen a single time. The gene calls are TRBV6-1 and TRBJ2-3; no reliable D call. CDR3 length: 15 amino acids. The germline CDR1 and CDR2 sequences are MNHNS and SASEGT. The V gene lost 0 bases and the J gene lost 5 bases, with 12 bases spanning the gap. CDR3 region: CASSEAIGRQDTQYF. CDR3 nucleotides: TGTGCCAGCAGTGAAGCGATAGGTCGACAAGATACGCAGTATTTT.

The rearrangement uses TRBV29-1 and TRBJ1-2; D call uncertain. Trimming cost V 8 bases and J 2 bases, with 12 bases left between them. The CDR3 runs to 12 residues. Germline loops: CDR1 SQVTM, CDR2 ANQGSEA. CDR3 sequence (DNA): TGCAGCTATAAGGACGCCAACTATGGCTACACCTTC. Encoded protein: CSYKDANYGYTF.